These T cell receptor beta chains were read from a single sample in a study of radiation and T cells in renal cell carcinoma. Method: immunoSEQ multiplex PCR; TCRdb's copy keeps in-frame clones and lacks some. Among about 20,000 clones listed, 80% were seen once. The sequencing used blood, collected from a patient whose treatment included radiotherapy and nephrectomy. The source is a man aged 55 to 70 with renal cell carcinoma. Both conserved end residues are part of each CDR3. A D gene is named only where the DNA matches it firmly. Rows may omit the clone size; those that give it use once, few, many or a size class.

D gene: -
clone size: -
V gene: TRBV11-3
J gene: TRBJ1-3
CDR3 DNA: TGTGCCAGCAGTTCCGGCTTGGCGGGAAACACCATATATTTT
CDR3 protein: CASSSGLAGNTIYF

D gene: -
clone size: -
V gene: TRBV7-2
J gene: TRBJ1-6
CDR3 DNA: TGTGCCAGCAGCTCCCAAGAGGGCTATTCACCCCTCCACTTT
CDR3 protein: CASSSQEGYSPLHF

D gene: TRBD1
clone size: -
V gene: TRBV11-2
J gene: TRBJ2-7
CDR3 DNA: TGTGCCAGCAGCCAAGGGACAGGGGCCAACGAGCAGTACTTC
CDR3 protein: CASSQGTGANEQYF

D gene: -
clone size: -
V gene: TRBV29-1
J gene: TRBJ1-1
CDR3 DNA: TGCAGCGGTAGATTGAACACTGAAGCTTTCTTT
CDR3 protein: CSGRLNTEAFF

D gene: -
clone size: -
V gene: TRBV11-2
J gene: TRBJ2-7
CDR3 DNA: TGTGCCAGCAGCTTAGACTGGGGGACACTTTACGAGCAGTACTTC
CDR3 protein: CASSLDWGTLYEQYF

D gene: TRBD2
clone size: once
V gene: TRBV19
J gene: TRBJ2-1
CDR3 DNA: TGTGCCAGTAGTCTCGGACTAGCGCGACTCCACAATACAGCCCCGTCTGAGCAGTTCTTC
CDR3 protein: CASSLGLARLHNTAPSEQFF

D gene: -
clone size: once
V gene: TRBV5-1
J gene: TRBJ2-1
CDR3 DNA: TGCGCCAGCAGAGGAAATTCGGGCGATGAGCAGTTCTTC
CDR3 protein: CASRGNSGDEQFF

D gene: -
clone size: few
V gene: TRBV30
J gene: TRBJ1-1
CDR3 DNA: TGTGCCTGGAGTGTACTAGGGGCTCGGGGCACTGAAGCTTTCTTT
CDR3 protein: CAWSVLGARGTEAFF

D gene: TRBD2
clone size: once
V gene: TRBV7-2
J gene: TRBJ2-7
CDR3 DNA: TGTGCCAGCAGAAAGGGGAGGGCCAACGAGCAGTACTTC
CDR3 protein: CASRKGRANEQYF

D gene: -
clone size: -
V gene: TRBV18
J gene: TRBJ2-7
CDR3 DNA: TGTGCCAGCTCCCGGAACGGCCCCGCCTACGAGCAGTACTTC
CDR3 protein: CASSRNGPAYEQYF

D gene: TRBD2
clone size: -
V gene: TRBV5-1
J gene: TRBJ2-3
CDR3 DNA: TGCGCCAGCAGCTTAGTACTAGCGGGTTACACAGATACGCAGTATTTT
CDR3 protein: CASSLVLAGYTDTQYF

D gene: -
clone size: -
V gene: TRBV7-6
J gene: TRBJ2-7
CDR3 DNA: TGTGCCAGCAGCTTAGGACCGAACTACGAGCAGTACTTC
CDR3 protein: CASSLGPNYEQYF

D gene: -
clone size: -
V gene: TRBV7-9
J gene: TRBJ2-3
CDR3 DNA: -
CDR3 protein: CASILGGTDTQYF

D gene: -
clone size: once
V gene: TRBV14
J gene: TRBJ2-3
CDR3 DNA: TGTGCCAGCAGCCACTTCGCCGGACTCGATCCGCAGTATTTT
CDR3 protein: CASSHFAGLDPQYF

D gene: -
clone size: -
V gene: TRBV5-1
J gene: TRBJ1-5
CDR3 DNA: TGCGCCAGCAGCTGGAGACAGGCCGCCCGTAGGGTCAATCAGCCCCAGCATTTT
CDR3 protein: CASSWRQAARRVNQPQHF

D gene: -
clone size: -
V gene: TRBV4-1
J gene: TRBJ2-3
CDR3 DNA: TGCGCCAGCAGCCAATTAGATACGCAGTATTTT
CDR3 protein: CASSQLDTQYF

D gene: TRBD1
clone size: -
V gene: TRBV18
J gene: TRBJ1-4
CDR3 DNA: TGTGCCAGCTCATCTTTACAAACAGGGGGCGCGGGAGAAAAACTGTTTTTT
CDR3 protein: CASSSLQTGGAGEKLFF

D gene: -
clone size: few
V gene: TRBV6-6
J gene: TRBJ1-3
CDR3 DNA: TGTGCCAGCAGTGGGAGCTACTCTGGAAACACCATATATTTT
CDR3 protein: CASSGSYSGNTIYF

D gene: -
clone size: -
V gene: TRBV27
J gene: TRBJ1-2
CDR3 DNA: TGTGCCAGCAGTTTCAGAGGGGGCTATGGCTACACCTTC
CDR3 protein: CASSFRGGYGYTF

D gene: -
clone size: -
V gene: TRBV2
J gene: TRBJ1-2
CDR3 DNA: TGTGCCAGCAGTTCGGATGAATTCTATGGCTACACCTTC
CDR3 protein: CASSSDEFYGYTF

D gene: -
clone size: -
V gene: TRBV7-9
J gene: TRBJ1-5
CDR3 DNA: TGTGCCAGCAGCGTACGGAATCAGCCCCAGCATTTT
CDR3 protein: CASSVRNQPQHF

D gene: -
clone size: -
V gene: TRBV4-1
J gene: TRBJ2-6
CDR3 DNA: TGCGCCAGCAGCCAATGGGAAGTGGACTCTGGGGCCAACGTCCTGACTTTC
CDR3 protein: CASSQWEVDSGANVLTF

D gene: TRBD1
clone size: -
V gene: TRBV9
J gene: TRBJ2-5
CDR3 DNA: TGTGCCAGCAGCGTCGGGACAGCGTACCAAGAGACCCAGTACTTC
CDR3 protein: CASSVGTAYQETQYF

D gene: -
clone size: -
V gene: TRBV29-1
J gene: TRBJ1-2
CDR3 DNA: TGCAGCGTTGTGGACAGTAACTATGGCTACACCTTC
CDR3 protein: CSVVDSNYGYTF

D gene: TRBD2
clone size: -
V gene: TRBV7-8
J gene: TRBJ2-1
CDR3 DNA: TGTGCCAGCAGCTTGTTATCCGGGACTAGCGGGAGGGGGAATGAGCAGTTCTTC
CDR3 protein: CASSLLSGTSGRGNEQFF

D gene: TRBD1
clone size: -
V gene: TRBV4-3
J gene: TRBJ1-5
CDR3 DNA: TGCGCCAGCAGCCAGCCCCCGGGACAGGGGAGGTATAGCAATCAGCCCCAGCATTTT
CDR3 protein: CASSQPPGQGRYSNQPQHF

D gene: TRBD1
clone size: -
V gene: TRBV6-1
J gene: TRBJ1-1
CDR3 DNA: TGTGCCAGCGGAAGACAGGGACCAAAGAACACTGAAGCTTTCTTT
CDR3 protein: CASGRQGPKNTEAFF

D gene: -
clone size: -
V gene: TRBV21-1
J gene: TRBJ2-7
CDR3 DNA: TGTGCCAGCAGCAAATGGGACAAACGAACCTACGAGCAGTACTTC
CDR3 protein: CASSKWDKRTYEQYF

D gene: -
clone size: few
V gene: TRBV6-1
J gene: TRBJ2-7
CDR3 DNA: TGTGCCAGCAGTTACGGGAGTGCGCAGTACTTC
CDR3 protein: CASSYGSAQYF

D gene: TRBD1
clone size: -
V gene: TRBV19
J gene: TRBJ1-1
CDR3 DNA: TGTGCCAGTAGTAAGACGGACAGGGGGAACACTGAAGCTTTCTTT
CDR3 protein: CASSKTDRGNTEAFF

D gene: -
clone size: -
V gene: TRBV29-1
J gene: TRBJ2-1
CDR3 DNA: TGCAGCGTTGAAGGGGGACGACCCTACAATGAGCAGTTCTTC
CDR3 protein: CSVEGGRPYNEQFF

D gene: TRBD1
clone size: -
V gene: TRBV30
J gene: TRBJ2-2
CDR3 DNA: TGTGCCTGGAGTTCCCACAGGGGGGTCGGGGAGCTGTTTTTT
CDR3 protein: CAWSSHRGVGELFF

D gene: TRBD2
clone size: once
V gene: TRBV7-2
J gene: TRBJ2-1
CDR3 DNA: TGTGCCAGCAGCTTAGCCACTAGCGAGTACAATGAGCAGTTCTTC
CDR3 protein: CASSLATSEYNEQFF

D gene: TRBD1
clone size: -
V gene: TRBV10-3
J gene: TRBJ1-1
CDR3 DNA: TGTGCCATCAGGGACAACAGGGGTTGGGGCACTGAAGCTTTCTTT
CDR3 protein: CAIRDNRGWGTEAFF

D gene: TRBD1
clone size: -
V gene: TRBV7-9
J gene: TRBJ2-7
CDR3 DNA: TGTGCCAGCAGCTTAAGGGACAGCTCCTACGAGCAGTACTTC
CDR3 protein: CASSLRDSSYEQYF

D gene: TRBD1
clone size: -
V gene: TRBV10-3
J gene: TRBJ1-1
CDR3 DNA: TGTGCCATCAGCTTAGACAGGGGGACTGAAGCTTTCTTT
CDR3 protein: CAISLDRGTEAFF

D gene: -
clone size: -
V gene: TRBV9
J gene: TRBJ1-5
CDR3 DNA: TGTGCCAGCAGCGTAGATGGGGACACCCGGACCCAGCCCCAGCATTTT
CDR3 protein: CASSVDGDTRTQPQHF

D gene: TRBD1
clone size: -
V gene: TRBV12-5
J gene: TRBJ2-6
CDR3 DNA: TGTGCTAGTGGTTTGACGGGACAGGGATTATCTGGGGCCAACGTCCTGACTTTC
CDR3 protein: CASGLTGQGLSGANVLTF

D gene: TRBD1
clone size: few
V gene: TRBV5-1
J gene: TRBJ1-5
CDR3 DNA: TGCGCCAGCAGCTTGGACGGGACAGGGTATGGTCAGCCCCAGCATTTT
CDR3 protein: CASSLDGTGYGQPQHF

D gene: -
clone size: -
V gene: TRBV18
J gene: TRBJ2-7
CDR3 DNA: TGTGCCAGCTCATGGGGAGTGCTTTACGAGCAGTACTTC
CDR3 protein: CASSWGVLYEQYF

D gene: -
clone size: -
V gene: TRBV9
J gene: TRBJ2-1
CDR3 DNA: TGTGCCAGCAGCCCGAACCACCCCCCCCCAGGGAAGGGTTACAATGAGCAGTTCTTC
CDR3 protein: CASSPNHPPPGKGYNEQFF